Given below is one TCR beta chain in context. Germline-derived CDR1 and CDR2 are SGHTA and FQGNSA. V lost 1 base and J lost 1, with 7 bases in between. The CDR3 extends over 14 amino acids. Under the authors' procedure: Researchers report that nucleated cell counts were estimated from reference gene primer amplification. Generated by immunoSEQ multiplex PCR, the TCRdb table keeps only in-frame clones and is missing some. V, J and clone size reflect that table, while D and trimming were determined from the DNA. The table records around 100,000 clones, 89% of them present only once. The data are from a study of blood T cell repertoires in COVID-19. The wider study: The samples span acute and convalescent COVID-19 from the United States, Italy and Spain. Sample material is recorded as cDNA or gDNA derived from T cells, B-cell-depleted T cells, or PBMCs.

The sample was peripheral blood. The receptor comes from a woman older than 75 in a cohort sampled during active COVID-19. This chain connects TRBV7-2 to TRBJ1-2; D unclear. The DNA for the CDR3 is TGTGCCAGCAGCTTAGACAGTAGTAACTATGGCTACACCTTC. Protein: CASSLDSSNYGYTF.